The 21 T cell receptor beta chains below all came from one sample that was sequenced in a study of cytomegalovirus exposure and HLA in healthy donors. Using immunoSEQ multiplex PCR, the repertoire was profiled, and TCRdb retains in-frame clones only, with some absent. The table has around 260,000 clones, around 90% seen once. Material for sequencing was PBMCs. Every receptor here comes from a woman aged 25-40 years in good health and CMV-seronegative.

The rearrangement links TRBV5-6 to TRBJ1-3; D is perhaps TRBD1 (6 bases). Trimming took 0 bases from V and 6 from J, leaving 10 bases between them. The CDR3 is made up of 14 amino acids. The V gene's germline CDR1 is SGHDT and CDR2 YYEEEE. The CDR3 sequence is CASSLAGTLNTIYF. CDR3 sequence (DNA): TGTGCCAGCAGCTTGGCCGGGACACTAAACACCATATATTTT.

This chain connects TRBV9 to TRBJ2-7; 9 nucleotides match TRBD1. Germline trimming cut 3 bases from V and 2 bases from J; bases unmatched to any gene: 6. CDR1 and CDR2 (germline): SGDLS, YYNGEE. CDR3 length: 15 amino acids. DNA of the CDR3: TGTGCCAGCAGCGCAGGGACAGGGCACACCTACGAGCAGTACTTC. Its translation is CASSAGTGHTYEQYF.

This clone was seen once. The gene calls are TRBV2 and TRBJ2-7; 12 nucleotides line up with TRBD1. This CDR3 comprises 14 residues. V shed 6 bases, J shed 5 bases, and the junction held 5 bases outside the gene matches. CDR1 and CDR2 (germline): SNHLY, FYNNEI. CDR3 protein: CASSGDRGRNEQYF. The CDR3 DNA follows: TGTGCCAGCAGCGGGGACAGGGGGCGCAACGAGCAGTACTTC.

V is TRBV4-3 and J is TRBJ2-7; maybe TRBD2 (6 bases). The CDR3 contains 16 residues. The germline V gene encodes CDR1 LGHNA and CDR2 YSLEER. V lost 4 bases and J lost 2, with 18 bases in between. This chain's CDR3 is CASSPGVREAPYEQYF. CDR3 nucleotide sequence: TGCGCCAGCAGCCCGGGTGTGAGGGAGGCCCCCTACGAGCAGTACTTC.

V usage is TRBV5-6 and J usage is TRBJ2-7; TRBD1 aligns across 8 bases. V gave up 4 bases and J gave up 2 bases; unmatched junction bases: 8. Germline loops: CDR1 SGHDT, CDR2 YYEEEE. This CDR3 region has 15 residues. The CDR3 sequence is CASSLWTGSPYEQYF. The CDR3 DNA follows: TGTGCCAGCAGCCTCTGGACAGGGAGTCCCTACGAGCAGTACTTC.

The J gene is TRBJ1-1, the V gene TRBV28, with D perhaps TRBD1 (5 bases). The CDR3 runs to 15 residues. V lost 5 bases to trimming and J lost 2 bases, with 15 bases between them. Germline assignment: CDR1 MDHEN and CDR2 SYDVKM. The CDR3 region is CASSRTPWGNTEAFF. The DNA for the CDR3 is TGTGCCAGCAGTCGAACCCCTTGGGGCAACACTGAAGCTTTCTTT.

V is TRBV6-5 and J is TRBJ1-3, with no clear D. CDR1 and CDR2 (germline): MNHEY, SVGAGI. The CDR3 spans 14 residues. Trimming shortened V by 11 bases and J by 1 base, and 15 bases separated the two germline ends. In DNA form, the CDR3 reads TGTGCCTCTAAAAAGGCGCTTTCTGGAAACACCATATATTTT. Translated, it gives CASKKALSGNTIYF.

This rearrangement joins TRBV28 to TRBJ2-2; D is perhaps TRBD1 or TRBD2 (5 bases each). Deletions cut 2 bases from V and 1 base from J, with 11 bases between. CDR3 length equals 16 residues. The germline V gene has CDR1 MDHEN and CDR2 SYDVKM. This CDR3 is CASSLSPGGNTGELFF. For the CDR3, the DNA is TGTGCCAGCAGTTTAAGTCCTGGGGGGAACACCGGGGAGCTGTTTTTT.

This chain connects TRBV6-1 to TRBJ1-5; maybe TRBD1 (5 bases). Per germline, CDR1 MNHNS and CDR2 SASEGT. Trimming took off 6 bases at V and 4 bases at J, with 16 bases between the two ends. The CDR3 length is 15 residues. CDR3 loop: CASRLNWGENQPQHF. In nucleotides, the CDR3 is TGTGCCAGCAGGCTGAACTGGGGGGAGAATCAGCCCCAGCATTTT.

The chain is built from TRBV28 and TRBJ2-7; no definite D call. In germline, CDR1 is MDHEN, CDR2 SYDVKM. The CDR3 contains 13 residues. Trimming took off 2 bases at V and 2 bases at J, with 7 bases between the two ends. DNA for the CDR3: TGTGCCAGCAGTTTACCCGTCCCCTACGAGCAGTACTTC. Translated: CASSLPVPYEQYF.

The CDR3 region has the DNA TGTGCCAGCAGTGTACTAGCGGGAGGGAATACGCAGTATTTT. This codes for CASSVLAGGNTQYF. This chain joins TRBV27 and TRBJ2-3; 13 nucleotides agree with TRBD2. Trimming cost V 5 bases and J 7 bases; bases outside gene matches: 3. The CDR3 extends over 14 amino acids. Germline CDR1 and CDR2: MNHEY and SMNVEV (reference sequence).

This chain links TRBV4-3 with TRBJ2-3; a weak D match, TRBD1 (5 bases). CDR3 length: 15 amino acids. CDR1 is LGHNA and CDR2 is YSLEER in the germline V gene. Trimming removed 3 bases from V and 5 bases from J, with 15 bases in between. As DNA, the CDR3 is TGCGCCAGCAGCCACGGTAGGGGCTTTGGAGATACGCAGTATTTT. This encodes CASSHGRGFGDTQYF.

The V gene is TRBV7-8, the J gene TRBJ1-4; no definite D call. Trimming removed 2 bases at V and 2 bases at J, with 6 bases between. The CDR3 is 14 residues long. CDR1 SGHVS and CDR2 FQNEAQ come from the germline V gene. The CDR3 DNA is TGTGCCAGCAGCTTACTGTCGACTAATGAAAAACTGTTTTTT. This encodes CASSLLSTNEKLFF.

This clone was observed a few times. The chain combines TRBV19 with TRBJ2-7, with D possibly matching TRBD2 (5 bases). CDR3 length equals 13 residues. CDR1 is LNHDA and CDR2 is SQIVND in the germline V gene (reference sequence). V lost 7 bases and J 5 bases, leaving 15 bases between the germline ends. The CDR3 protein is CASKDSALNEQYF. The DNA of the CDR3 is TGTGCCAGTAAGGACTCGGCGTTGAACGAGCAGTACTTC. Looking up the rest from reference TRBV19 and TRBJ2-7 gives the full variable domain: DGGITQSPKYLFRKEGQNVTLSCEQNLNHDAMYWYRQDPGQGLRLIYYSQIVNDFQKGDIAEGYSVSREKKESFPLTVTSAQKNPTAFYLCASKDSALNEQYFGPGTRLTVT.

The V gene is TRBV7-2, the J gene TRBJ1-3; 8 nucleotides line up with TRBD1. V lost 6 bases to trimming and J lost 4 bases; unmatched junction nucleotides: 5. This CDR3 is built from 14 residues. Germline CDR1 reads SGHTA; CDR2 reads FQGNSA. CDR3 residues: CASRRTGSGNTIYF. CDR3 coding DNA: TGTGCCAGCAGGCGGACAGGGTCCGGAAACACCATATATTTT.

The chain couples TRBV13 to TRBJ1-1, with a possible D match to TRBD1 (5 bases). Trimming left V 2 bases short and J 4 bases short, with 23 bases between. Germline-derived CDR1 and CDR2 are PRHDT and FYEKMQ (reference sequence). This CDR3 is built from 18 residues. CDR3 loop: CASSLSVVVSGTGTEAFF. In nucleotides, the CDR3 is TGTGCCAGCAGCTTATCGGTCGTGGTATCGGGGACGGGCACTGAAGCTTTCTTT.

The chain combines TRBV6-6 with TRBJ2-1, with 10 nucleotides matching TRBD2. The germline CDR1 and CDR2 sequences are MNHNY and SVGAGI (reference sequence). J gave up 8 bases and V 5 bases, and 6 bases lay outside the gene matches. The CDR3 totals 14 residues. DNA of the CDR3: TGTGCCAGCAGTGGGCTAGCGGGAGTATATGAGCAGTTCTTC. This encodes CASSGLAGVYEQFF.

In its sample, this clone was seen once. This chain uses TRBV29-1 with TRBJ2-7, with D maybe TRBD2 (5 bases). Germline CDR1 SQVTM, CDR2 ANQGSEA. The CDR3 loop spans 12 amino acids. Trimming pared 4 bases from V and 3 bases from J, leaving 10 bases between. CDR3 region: CSVGRSLYEQYF. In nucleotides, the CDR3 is TGCAGCGTTGGGAGGTCCCTCTACGAGCAGTACTTC.

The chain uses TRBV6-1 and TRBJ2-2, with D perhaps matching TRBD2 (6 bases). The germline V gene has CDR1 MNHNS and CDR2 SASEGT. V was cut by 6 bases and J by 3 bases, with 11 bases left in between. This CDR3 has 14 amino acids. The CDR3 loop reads CASREGAYTGELFF. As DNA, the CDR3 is TGTGCCAGCAGGGAGGGAGCGTACACCGGGGAGCTGTTTTTT.

The chain's CDR3 is CASSHPLERGDECPYNEQFF. The CDR3 DNA follows: TGCGCCAGCAGTCATCCTTTAGAGCGGGGGGATGAATGCCCCTACAATGAGCAGTTCTTC. V is TRBV23-1 and J is TRBJ2-1; the match to TRBD2 covers 9 bases. TRBV23-1 is treated as an ORF (open reading frame) with a function not yet certain. V lost 3 bases to trimming and J lost 2 bases; unmatched junction nucleotides: 17. The CDR3 extends over 20 amino acids.

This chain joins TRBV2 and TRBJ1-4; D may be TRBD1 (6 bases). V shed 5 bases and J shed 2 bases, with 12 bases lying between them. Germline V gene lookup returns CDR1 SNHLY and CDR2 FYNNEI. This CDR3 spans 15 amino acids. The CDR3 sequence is CASSLAGATNEKLFF. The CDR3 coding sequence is TGTGCCAGCAGTCTCGCGGGGGCCACTAATGAAAAACTGTTTTTT.